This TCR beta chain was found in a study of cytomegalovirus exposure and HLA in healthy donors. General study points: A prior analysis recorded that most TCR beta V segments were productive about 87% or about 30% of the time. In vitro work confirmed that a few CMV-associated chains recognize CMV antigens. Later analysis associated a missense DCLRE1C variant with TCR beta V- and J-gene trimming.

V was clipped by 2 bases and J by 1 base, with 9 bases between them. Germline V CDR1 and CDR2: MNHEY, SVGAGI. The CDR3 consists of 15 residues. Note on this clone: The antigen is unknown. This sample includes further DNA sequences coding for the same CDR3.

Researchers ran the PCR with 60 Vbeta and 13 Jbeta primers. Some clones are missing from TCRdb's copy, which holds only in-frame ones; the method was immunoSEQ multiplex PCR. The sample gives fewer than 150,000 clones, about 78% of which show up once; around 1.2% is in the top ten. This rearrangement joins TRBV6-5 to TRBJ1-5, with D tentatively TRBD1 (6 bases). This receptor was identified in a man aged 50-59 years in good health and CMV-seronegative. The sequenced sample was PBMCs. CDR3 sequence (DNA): TGTGCCAGCAGTTACGGAAGGGGGAGCAATCAGCCCCAGCATTTT. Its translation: CASSYGRGSNQPQHF.